Below, 18 T cell receptor beta chains from the same sample are listed, as sequenced in a study of vaccination effects on CD4 cells after COVID-19. Antigen-specific CD4+ T cells were expanded (with viral peptide pools) by the ViraFEST assay ahead of sequencing. Subsequent to a culture period of more than 9 days, CD4+ T cells were isolated. People in the vaccine group had not been infected with SARS-CoV-2 before, and their nucleocapsid antibodies were negative. Their recognized antigens are unknown. Assay: immunoSEQ multiplex PCR; the TCRdb copy retains only in-frame clones and omits some. The data show approximately 24,000 clones, 76% seen once. Sequences were derived from CD4+ T cells from PBMCs cultured with HCoV-NL63 spike peptides, sampled before COVID-19 vaccination. These receptors were taken from a human donor who received a COVID-19 vaccine.

This rearrangement joins TRBV11-2 to TRBJ1-4, with TRBD1 matching over 7 bases. Germline V CDR1 and CDR2: SGHAT, FQNNGV. V trimming: 5 bases; J trimming: 7 bases; junction bases outside the gene matches: 16. The CDR3 consists of 17 residues. CDR3 coding DNA: TGTGCCAGCAGCCAAGGAAGAGGGGGCCGAGCCGGTGAAAAACTGTTTTTT. Residues: CASSQGRGGRAGEKLFF.

This clone has just a few counts. The chain uses TRBV3-1 (or the pseudogene TRBV3-2) and TRBJ1-2; 7 bases agree with TRBD1. The CDR3 consists of 13 residues. CDR1 LGHDT and CDR2 YNNKEL come from the germline V gene (reference sequence). After removal of 0 bases from V and 10 bases from J, the junction contained 5 bases not matched to a gene. CDR3: CASSQEGGGPYTF. The CDR3 coding sequence is TGTGCCAGCAGCCAAGAAGGAGGGGGCCCCTACACCTTC.

This chain uses TRBV29-1 with TRBJ2-1; perhaps TRBD2 as D (6 bases). V was trimmed by 2 bases and J by 6 bases, leaving 8 bases between them. Germline V gene data show CDR1 as SQVTM and CDR2 as ANQGSEA. CDR3 length: 12 amino acids. The CDR3: CSVEQRVNEQFF. CDR3 coding DNA: TGCAGCGTTGAACAGCGGGTCAATGAGCAGTTCTTC.

V and J are TRBV2 and TRBJ2-5; 8 nucleotides match TRBD2. The V segment lost 6 bases and the J segment 4 bases; nucleotides outside the gene matches: 13. The CDR3 extends over 16 amino acids. Per the germline V gene, CDR1 is SNHLY and CDR2 is FYNNEI. The CDR3 DNA reads as TGTGCCAGCAGGACCGGGACTAGGGGAAATTTAGAGACCCAGTACTTC. This encodes CASRTGTRGNLETQYF.

The V call is TRBV28, the J call TRBJ2-3; possible D gene TRBD1, 5 bases. This CDR3 has 17 amino acids. Trimming removed 6 bases from V and 1 base from J, with 20 bases in between. Germline V gene lookup returns CDR1 MDHEN and CDR2 SYDVKM. CDR3 sequence reads: CASRAPYRKVGTDTQYF. The CDR3 DNA reads TGTGCCAGCAGGGCGCCTTACAGGAAAGTCGGCACAGATACGCAGTATTTT.

This clone is categorized as medium-sized. This chain joins TRBV3-1 (or the pseudogene TRBV3-2) and TRBJ1-6; D is unclear. The CDR3 has 15 residues. Germline V gene data show CDR1 as LGHDT and CDR2 as YNNKEL (reference sequence). Trimming stripped 0 bases from V and 10 bases from J, with 13 bases between. The CDR3: CASSQDSRFWSPLHF. CDR3 nucleotide sequence: TGTGCCAGCAGCCAAGATTCCCGCTTCTGGTCACCCCTCCACTTT.

The rearrangement joins TRBV9 to TRBJ2-5; 10 positions match TRBD2. V lost 5 bases to trimming and J lost 2 bases; unmatched junction nucleotides: 3. The CDR3 loop spans 14 amino acids. The germline V gene has CDR1 SGDLS and CDR2 YYNGEE. The CDR3 is CASSKAGGQETQYF. For the CDR3, the DNA is TGTGCCAGCAGTAAAGCGGGGGGGCAAGAGACCCAGTACTTC.

The chain joins TRBV6-5 to TRBJ1-5, with no clear D. Germline V gene sequence: CDR1 MNHEY, CDR2 SVGAGI. Between the trimmed V and J ends, which lost 0 bases and 3 bases, there was a span of 12 bases. This CDR3 has 16 amino acids. CDR3 amino acids: CASSYSNQVDNQPQHF. The CDR3 DNA follows: TGTGCCAGCAGTTACTCGAACCAGGTAGACAATCAGCCCCAGCATTTT.

J is TRBJ1-1 and V is TRBV6-1; the match to TRBD1 covers 7 bases. Germline loops: CDR1 MNHNS, CDR2 SASEGT. J lost 5 bases, V lost 0 bases, and 6 bases had no gene match. CDR3 length equals 15 residues. The CDR3 region has the DNA TGTGCCAGCAGTGAAGCTTCGACAGGGAGAACTGAAGCTTTCTTT. It yields the protein CASSEASTGRTEAFF.

Within the sample, this clone is medium-sized. The chain has TRBV7-9 and TRBJ1-5; D uncertain. Germline V lookup: CDR1 SEHNR, CDR2 FQNEAQ (reference sequence). This CDR3 is 17 amino acids long. The V end was cut by 5 bases, the J end by 5 bases, with 22 bases between. As DNA, the CDR3 is TGTGCCAGCAGCCCCATCGATTGGGAGGGTCTCGATCAGCCCCAGCATTTT. Its translation is CASSPIDWEGLDQPQHF.

The chain combines TRBV25-1 with TRBJ1-1; D unclear. This CDR3 region has 12 residues. V was pared by 9 bases and J by 1 base, with 9 bases between. CDR1 and CDR2 from the germline V gene are MGHDK and SYGVNS. In DNA form, the CDR3 reads TGTGCCAGTTTACGTGGGAACACTGAAGCTTTCTTT. It yields the protein CASLRGNTEAFF.

The chain couples TRBV21-1 to TRBJ1-4; the table's D call TRBD1 went unverified against the DNA. TRBV21-1 is classified as a pseudogene. The length of the CDR3 is 16 residues. The CDR3 DNA sequence: TGTGCCAGCAGCAAAGGGACAGGGGCAACTAATGAAAAACTGTTTTTT. Residues: CASSKGTGATNEKLFF.

This clone was observed a few times. The chain joins TRBV12-5 to TRBJ2-7; D call uncertain. There are 13 residues in the CDR3. V was trimmed by 1 base and J by 4 bases, leaving 8 bases between them. CDR1 is LGHNT and CDR2 is FRNRAP in the germline V gene. The CDR3 DNA reads TGTGCTAGTGGTTTGGAGACGGTTTACGAGCAGTACTTC. Its protein is CASGLETVYEQYF.

This sequence joins TRBV2 and TRBJ1-5, with D tentatively TRBD1 (6 bases). The V gene's germline CDR1 is SNHLY and CDR2 FYNNEI. Trimming removed 4 bases from V and 4 bases from J, with 11 bases in between. The CDR3 covers 14 residues. The CDR3 spells CASSGSGVNQPQHF. CDR3 sequence (DNA): TGTGCCAGCAGTGGATCAGGGGTGAATCAGCCCCAGCATTTT. Together with reference TRBV2 and TRBJ1-5, the CDR3 gives the full variable domain: EPEVTQTPSHQVTQMGQEVILRCVPISNHLYFYWYRQILGQKVEFLVSFYNNEISEKSEIFDDQFSVERPDGSNFTLKIRSTKLEDSAMYFCASSGSGVNQPQHFGDGTRLSIL.

The sample holds a few counts of this clone. The CDR3 reads CASSETRANNSPLHF. DNA of the CDR3: TGTGCCAGCTCCGAGACACGGGCCAATAATTCACCCCTCCACTTT. V gene TRBV18 combines with J gene TRBJ1-6; D not resolved. Germline-derived CDR1 and CDR2 are KGHSH and LQKENI. The CDR3 extends over 15 amino acids. V dropped 6 bases and J dropped 5 bases, with 14 bases sitting between them.

The CDR3 DNA is TGTGCCAGCAGTTTTCAATTGGGAAACAATGAGCAGTTCTTC. It codes for CASSFQLGNNEQFF. J is TRBJ2-1 and V is TRBV27; D is unclear. This CDR3 is 14 amino acids long. V lost 3 bases to trimming and J lost 5 bases, with 11 bases between them. CDR1 MNHEY and CDR2 SMNVEV come from the germline V gene (reference sequence).

This clone was counted once. In DNA, the CDR3 is TGTGCCATCAGTGGGCGAGGGGCTAACTATGGCTACACCTTC. Translated: CAISGRGANYGYTF. The V gene is TRBV10-3, the J gene TRBJ1-2, with a possible D match to TRBD1 (5 bases). The germline CDR1 and CDR2 sequences are ENHRY and SYGVKD. V was trimmed by 4 bases and J by 0 bases, leaving 9 bases between them. The CDR3 extends over 14 amino acids.

The J gene is TRBJ2-5, the V gene TRBV7-8; tentative D call: TRBD2 (5 bases). The CDR3 length is 16 residues. Germline V CDR1 and CDR2: SGHVS, FQNEAQ. V was cut by 1 base and J by 4 bases, with 16 bases left in between. The CDR3 loop is CASSLDFVGGSETQYF. The CDR3 coding sequence is TGTGCCAGCAGCTTAGATTTCGTGGGCGGGTCAGAGACCCAGTACTTC.